Given below is one T cell receptor beta chain in context. The antigen is not known. The data were obtained in a study of identical twins. Template switching supplied a universal primer site; unique molecular identifiers were carried on the cDNA. Each CDR3 protein is one row after TCRdb ran MiXCR on the 5' RACE reads. The sample shows about 890,000 distinct CDR3 sequences, about 12% of them seen only once. Study-wide results and limits: Conclusions were based on cross-sectional statistical analysis, without following the same donors. The more abundant beta clonotypes in cord blood had fewer insertions, and memory repertoires did not show this. Models came in too low on out-of-frame TCR alpha sharing in monozygotic twins.

V was shortened by 6 bases and J by 5 bases, with 12 bases between the two germline ends. This CDR3 region has 13 residues. The germline V gene has CDR1 ENHRY and CDR2 SYGVKD. The data also belong to a second study, concerning yellow fever vaccine responses in identical twins.

The sequence was obtained from a woman aged 18-29 years in good health. The specimen sequenced was PBMCs. J is TRBJ2-3 and V is TRBV10-3; maybe TRBD2 (5 bases). CDR3 residues: CAIRGEGGDTQYF. For the CDR3, the DNA is TGTGCCATCAGGGGAGAAGGTGGAGATACGCAGTATTTT.